The 23 T cell receptor beta chains presented below share a single source sample, sequenced in a study of CD8 T cells in ankylosing spondylitis (dated by TCRdb to 2015 to 2018). The library was obtained by 5' RACE. The run used an Illumina HiSeq 2500. TCRdb passed the public sequencing reads through fastp at Q25 and MiXCR, retaining productive beta sequences. CDR3 protein duplicates are merged, each entry listing the most common genes and DNA. In all, the sample holds around 340,000 distinct CDR3 sequences, and about 15% of those were seen once. 0.95% to 1.4% of the sample is in the top ten clones. Material for sequencing was blood, either unsorted or a sorted T cell fraction (not recorded which). Receptors were obtained from a male donor with ankylosing spondylitis or in good health (not recorded which).

This clonotype was seen only a few times. The rearrangement joins TRBV9 to TRBJ2-5, with 8 positions matching TRBD2. The CDR3 sequence is 14 residues long. The junction had 7 bases not matched to a gene; V was cut back by 4 bases and J by 5 bases. The germline CDR1 and CDR2 sequences are SGDLS and YYNGEE. DNA for the CDR3: TGTGCCAGCAGCTGGGGGACTAGTGGTGAGACCCAGTACTTC. It specifies CASSWGTSGETQYF. Full variable domain (outside the CDR3, taken from reference TRBV9 and TRBJ2-5): DSGVTQTPKHLITATGQRVTLRCSPRSGDLSVYWYQQSLDQGLQFLIQYYNGEERAKGNILERFSAQQFPDLHSELNLSSLELGDSALYFCASSWGTSGETQYFGPGTRLLVL.

The rearrangement joins TRBV2 to TRBJ2-1, with a possible D match to TRBD2 (6 bases). Germline V gene lookup returns CDR1 SNHLY and CDR2 FYNNEI. The V end was cut by 9 bases, the J end by 5 bases, with 17 bases between. This CDR3 has 14 amino acids. For the CDR3, the DNA is TGTGCCAGTCATGAAACTAGCAATGACAATGAGCAGTTCTTC. It yields the protein CASHETSNDNEQFF.

The chain combines TRBV7-8 with TRBJ2-1, with TRBD2 identical over 7 bases. The CDR3 is 15 amino acids. With 3 bases clipped from V and 7 bases from J, the junction kept 9 bases outside the gene matches. In germline, CDR1 is SGHVS, CDR2 FQNEAQ. Written as DNA, the CDR3 is TGTGCCAGCAGCTTTTCCAGCGGGAAGGAAAATGAGCAGTTCTTC. It yields the protein CASSFSSGKENEQFF.

This clonotype came up a few times. This rearrangement joins TRBV24-1 to TRBJ2-1; tentatively, D is TRBD1 (6 bases). The CDR3 extends over 17 amino acids. Trimming took off 5 bases at V and 1 base at J, with 17 bases between the two ends. The germline gives CDR1 KGHDR, CDR2 SFDVKD. In nucleotides, the CDR3 is TGTGCCACCAGTGCCGCTACCGGGACAAAATCCTACAATGAGCAGTTCTTC. Protein sequence: CATSAATGTKSYNEQFF.

This clonotype has more than one count but fewer than ten. The rearrangement links TRBV25-1 to TRBJ2-5, with D perhaps being TRBD1 or TRBD2 (5 bases each). The CDR3 is 13 amino acids. V shed 2 bases and J shed 3 bases, with 7 bases lying between them. Germline V CDR1 and CDR2: MGHDK, SYGVNS. The CDR3 nucleotides read TGTGCCAGCAGTGAAGGGGGAGAAGAGACCCAGTACTTC. As protein: CASSEGGEETQYF.

This clonotype was detected ten times or more. V gene TRBV12-3 or TRBV12-4 combines with J gene TRBJ2-5, with D possibly TRBD2 on 5 matching bases. The CDR3 covers 15 residues. Between the trimmed V and J ends, which lost 4 bases and 5 bases, there was a span of 17 bases. The CDR3 coding sequence is TGTGCCAGCAGTTCCCGTCCGGACTTGGGGGAGACCCAGTACTTC. Translating it yields CASSSRPDLGETQYF.

This clonotype has a count of ten or more. The chain is built from TRBV12-3 or TRBV12-4 and TRBJ1-3, with D hard to call. The CDR3 totals 13 residues. V lost 6 bases to trimming and J lost 2 bases, with 8 bases between them. This chain's CDR3 is CASRSDAGNTIYF. CDR3 DNA sequence: TGTGCCAGCAGGTCGGATGCTGGAAACACCATATATTTT.

The sample holds many counts of this clonotype. The J gene is TRBJ1-1, the V gene TRBV5-1; no clear D. In germline, CDR1 is SGHRS, CDR2 YFSETQ. V lost 0 bases to trimming and J lost 2 bases, with 8 bases between them. CDR3 length: 14 residues. CDR3: CASSLEQLNTEAFF. For the CDR3, the DNA is TGCGCCAGCAGCTTGGAACAGCTTAACACTGAAGCTTTCTTT. Based on the CDR3 plus reference TRBV5-1 and TRBJ1-1, the full variable domain is KAGVTQTPRYLIKTRGQQVTLSCSPISGHRSVSWYQQTPGQGLQFLFEYFSETQRNKGNFPGRFSGRQFSNSRSEMNVSTLELGDSALYLCASSLEQLNTEAFFGQGTRLTVV.

This chain links TRBV3-1 with TRBJ2-3, with D possibly being TRBD2 (6 bases). Germline CDR1 and CDR2: LGHDT and YNNKEL (reference sequence). Between the trimmed V and J ends, which lost 4 bases and 3 bases, there was a span of 14 bases. This CDR3 comprises 15 residues. CDR3 sequence (DNA): TGTGCCAGCAGCCCCTTCGGGAGCGCTACAGATACGCAGTATTTT. Translating it yields CASSPFGSATDTQYF.

This clonotype has more than one count but fewer than ten. This chain uses TRBV25-1 with TRBJ2-5; D is ambiguous. Germline values: CDR1 MGHDK, CDR2 SYGVNS. The CDR3 consists of 13 residues. The ends were cut back, 6 bases at V and 0 bases at J, with 8 bases in the middle. Here the CDR3 reads CASREPNQETQYF. In nucleotides, the CDR3 is TGTGCCAGCAGGGAACCGAACCAAGAGACCCAGTACTTC.

The V gene is TRBV29-1, the J gene TRBJ2-1; D call uncertain. CDR1 is SQVTM and CDR2 is ANQGSEA in the germline V gene. The length of the CDR3 is 13 residues. Trimming removed 3 bases at V and 4 bases at J, with 10 bases between. The CDR3 nucleotides are TGCAGCGTTGATACGGGCCCTTACAATGAGCAGTTCTTC. Translation gives CSVDTGPYNEQFF.

This clonotype has ten or more counts. The chain joins TRBV27 to TRBJ1-1, with D perhaps matching TRBD1 (6 bases). Trimming stripped 5 bases from V and 6 bases from J, with 10 bases between. The CDR3 is made up of 12 amino acids. Germline CDR1 reads MNHEY; CDR2 reads SMNVEV (reference sequence). This CDR3 reads CASSPPGAEAFF. The DNA of the CDR3 is TGTGCCAGCAGTCCCCCAGGGGCTGAAGCTTTCTTT.

The rearrangement links TRBV5-1 to TRBJ2-3, with 8 positions matching TRBD1. Trimming cost V 8 bases and J 6 bases; bases outside gene matches: 8. The CDR3 extends over 13 amino acids. Germline CDR1 and CDR2: SGHRS and YFSETQ. The CDR3 region is CASGQGGYDTQYF. The CDR3 DNA sequence: TGCGCCAGTGGACAGGGAGGATACGATACGCAGTATTTT.

This chain joins TRBV7-6 and TRBJ1-6; 7 bases map to TRBD1. The CDR3 runs to 14 residues. Per germline, CDR1 SGHVS and CDR2 FNYEAQ. V lost 1 base, J lost 10 bases, and 4 bases stayed unmatched. The CDR3 protein is CASSLVGGESPLHF. In DNA, the CDR3 is TGTGCCAGCAGCTTAGTAGGGGGCGAGTCACCCCTCCACTTT.

This clonotype was detected only a few times. The V gene is TRBV5-1, the J gene TRBJ1-2, with 9 positions matching TRBD1. Germline CDR1 reads SGHRS; CDR2 reads YFSETQ. V was pared by 4 bases and J by 3 bases, with 7 bases of the junction left unmatched. This CDR3 is built from 15 residues. The CDR3 bases are TGCGCCAGCAGCAAGGGACAGGGTGACGACTATGGCTACACCTTC. Translating gives CASSKGQGDDYGYTF.

This clonotype appeared many times. The chain uses TRBV6-6 and TRBJ1-1, with 7 positions matching TRBD1. There are 13 residues in the CDR3. Losses at the gene ends were 5 bases for V and 5 bases for J; bases not matched to a gene: 5. Germline V CDR1 and CDR2: MNHNY, SVGAGI (reference sequence). CDR3 DNA sequence: TGTGCCAGCAGTCGACAGGGAAAAACTGAAGCTTTCTTT. This gives the protein CASSRQGKTEAFF.

The rearrangement joins TRBV20-1 to TRBJ2-1; D is ambiguous. This CDR3 has 15 amino acids. Per the germline V gene, CDR1 is DFQATT and CDR2 is SNEGSKA (reference sequence). With 5 bases removed from V and 7 bases from J, the gap between germline ends came to 21 bases. CDR3 nucleotides: TGCAGTGCTGCCCCTCCCTCCCTCGCCGGGAATGAGCAGTTCTTC. Translated: CSAAPPSLAGNEQFF.

The CDR3 sequence is CSVEDRGPADTQYF. CDR3 nucleotide sequence: TGCAGCGTTGAAGATAGGGGGCCGGCAGATACGCAGTATTTT. This chain joins TRBV29-1 and TRBJ2-3, with 7 positions matching TRBD1. CDR3 size: 14 residues. Germline V gene lookup returns CDR1 SQVTM and CDR2 ANQGSEA. Trimming removed 0 bases from V and 4 bases from J; junction bases left unmatched: 4.

This clonotype was recorded a few times. The V call is TRBV7-2, the J call TRBJ2-3; 10 positions agree with TRBD2. The CDR3 is made up of 13 amino acids. Germline loops: CDR1 SGHTA, CDR2 FQGNSA. The trim removed 8 bases at V and 3 bases at J, leaving 2 bases unmatched. This CDR3 is CASRAGGTDTQYF. The CDR3 nucleotides are TGTGCCAGCCGAGCGGGGGGGACAGATACGCAGTATTTT.

In its sample, this clonotype was seen a few times. The rearrangement links TRBV5-1 to TRBJ2-2, with D possibly TRBD2 on 7 matching bases. Germline CDR1 and CDR2: SGHRS and YFSETQ. Trimming left V 4 bases short and J 4 bases short, with 14 bases between. The CDR3 consists of 15 residues. The CDR3: CASSALGGRTGELFF. Written as DNA, the CDR3 is TGCGCCAGCAGCGCCCTCGGGGGGCGCACCGGGGAGCTGTTTTTT.

This clonotype was counted a few times. The chain carries TRBV12-3 or TRBV12-4 and TRBJ2-2, with 7 bases lining up with TRBD1. J gave up 3 bases and V 5 bases, and 3 bases lay outside the gene matches. This CDR3 is built from 14 residues. DNA of the CDR3: TGTGCCAGCAGTCATCAGGGGGACACCGGGGAGCTGTTTTTT. Translated, it gives CASSHQGDTGELFF.

There are a few counts of this clonotype. The J gene is TRBJ2-1, the V gene TRBV29-1; no clear D. CDR1 SQVTM and CDR2 ANQGSEA come from the germline V gene. The CDR3 totals 12 residues. V dropped 4 bases and J dropped 6 bases, with 10 bases sitting between them. The CDR3 DNA sequence: TGCAGCGTTGTTATTGCCATCAATGAGCAGTTCTTC. Protein sequence: CSVVIAINEQFF.

This clonotype occurred a few times. V is TRBV3-1 and J is TRBJ1-2; D call uncertain. Looked up from germline, CDR1 is LGHDT and CDR2 is YNNKEL (reference sequence). CDR3 size: 13 residues. The V and J ends lost 1 base and 4 bases respectively, with 7 bases between them. In DNA, the CDR3 is TGTGCCAGCAGCCAAGCAGGCCCCTATGGCTACACCTTC. This translates into CASSQAGPYGYTF.